Below are 18 T cell receptor beta chains sequenced from a single sample in a study of PD-1 blockade in classical Hodgkin lymphoma. Every single patient, without exception, relapsed after autologous stem cell transplantation, and brentuximab vedotin exposure varied. The table came from immunoSEQ multiplex PCR; TCRdb's copy has only in-frame clones and leaves some out. Among some 150,000 clones listed, less than 80% were seen once. The sequencing here drew on peripheral blood mononuclear cells (PBMCs), taken before the second cycle of nivolumab. The receptor set was obtained from a human donor with classical Hodgkin lymphoma.

The rearrangement links TRBV2 to TRBJ1-1; no firm D call. The CDR3 contains 16 residues. Trimming removed 8 bases at V and 1 base at J, with 20 bases between. Germline V gene sequence: CDR1 SNHLY, CDR2 FYNNEI. The CDR3, as DNA: TGTGCCAGCGTTTATTCTGGTGGATTAGGGAACACTGAAGCTTTCTTT. Protein sequence: CASVYSGGLGNTEAFF.

This chain connects TRBV27 to TRBJ1-2; 8 bases align to TRBD1. The CDR3 is 14 residues long. J gave up 5 bases and V 5 bases, and 7 bases lay outside the gene matches. The germline CDR1 and CDR2 sequences are MNHEY and SMNVEV (reference sequence). The CDR3 nucleotides read TGTGCCAGCAGTCAGATTCACAGGGGGTATGGCTACACCTTC. Its translation is CASSQIHRGYGYTF.

The chain links TRBV7-6 to TRBJ2-2; D ambiguous. The CDR3 is 15 amino acids. V lost 0 bases to trimming and J lost 2 bases, with 7 bases between them. Germline-derived CDR1 and CDR2 are SGHVS and FNYEAQ. CDR3 residues: CASSLADTNTGELFF. The CDR3 bases are TGTGCCAGCAGCTTAGCTGACACTAACACCGGGGAGCTGTTTTTT.

This chain uses TRBV19 with TRBJ1-3, with a possible D match to TRBD1 (5 bases). V lost 5 bases, J lost 0 bases, and 11 bases lay in between. CDR3 length: 15 residues. Germline lookup yields CDR1 LNHDA and CDR2 SQIVND (reference sequence). CDR3 DNA: TGTGCCAGTAGTGCTTACAGGAACTCTGGAAACACCATATATTTT. Translated: CASSAYRNSGNTIYF.

The chain uses TRBV10-3 and TRBJ2-7; 8 bases line up with TRBD1. After removal of 4 bases from V and 7 bases from J, the junction contained 3 bases not matched to a gene. CDR1 and CDR2 (germline): ENHRY, SYGVKD. The CDR3 is 12 amino acids. CDR3 DNA: TGTGCCATCAGTGCCAGGGGGCTTGAGCAGTACTTC. Translation: CAISARGLEQYF.

The chain is built from TRBV11-3 and TRBJ2-5; D gene unclear. The germline V gene encodes CDR1 SGHNT and CDR2 YENEEA. The CDR3 contains 14 residues. Trimming took off 5 bases at V and 0 bases at J, with 10 bases between the two ends. The DNA of the CDR3 is TGTGCCAGCAGCGGTAGAGACGACCAAGAGACCCAGTACTTC. Encoded protein: CASSGRDDQETQYF.

The rearrangement links TRBV7-2 to TRBJ1-2; D ambiguous. Germline assignment: CDR1 SGHTA and CDR2 FQGNSA. CDR3 length: 15 amino acids. V lost 2 bases and J 1 base, leaving 11 bases between the germline ends. The CDR3 loop reads CASSLNGQVNYGYTF. CDR3 DNA sequence: TGTGCCAGCAGCTTAAACGGGCAAGTTAACTATGGCTACACCTTC.

CDR3 amino acids: CASSLASGRVGNEQFF. The DNA for the CDR3 is TGTGCCAGCAGCTTGGCAAGCGGGAGGGTTGGAAATGAGCAGTTCTTC. This chain connects TRBV5-4 to TRBJ2-1, with 10 bases that match TRBD2. Trimming cost V 0 bases and J 7 bases; bases outside gene matches: 7. The germline V gene has CDR1 SGHNT and CDR2 YYREEE (reference sequence). The CDR3 sequence is 16 residues long.

In nucleotides, the CDR3 is TGTGCCAGCTCACCAAACAGCTCCTACGAGCAGTACTTC. It is translated as CASSPNSSYEQYF. The chain combines TRBV18 with TRBJ2-7; D uncertain. CDR1 and CDR2 (germline): KGHSH, LQKENI. V shed 2 bases and J shed 0 bases, with 5 bases lying between them. This CDR3 spans 13 amino acids. The whole variable domain, filled in from reference TRBV18 and TRBJ2-7, reads NAGVMQNPRHLVRRRGQEARLRCSPMKGHSHVYWYRQLPEEGLKFMVYLQKENIIDESGMPKERFSAEFPKEGPSILRIQQVVRGDSAAYFCASSPNSSYEQYFGPGTRLTVT.

This chain uses TRBV28 with TRBJ1-1; D possibly corresponds to TRBD1 (5 bases). The germline V gene encodes CDR1 MDHEN and CDR2 SYDVKM. This CDR3 is built from 15 residues. The V gene lost 2 bases and the J gene lost 0 bases, with 10 bases spanning the gap. The CDR3 sequence: CASSLAGLLNTEAFF. CDR3 sequence (DNA): TGTGCCAGCAGTTTAGCGGGGCTTCTGAACACTGAAGCTTTCTTT.

J is TRBJ2-1 and V is TRBV19; D is uncertain. This CDR3 comprises 13 residues. The V and J ends lost 4 bases and 8 bases respectively, with 12 bases between them. Germline V gives CDR1 LNHDA, CDR2 SQIVND (reference sequence). The CDR3 loop reads CASSTAHGDEQFF. DNA of the CDR3: TGTGCCAGTAGTACAGCTCATGGTGATGAGCAGTTCTTC.

This chain joins TRBV6-1 and TRBJ1-4; D unclear. This CDR3 spans 14 amino acids. V was shortened by 1 base and J by 3 bases, with 6 bases between the two germline ends. CDR1 is MNHNS and CDR2 is SASEGT in the germline V gene. The CDR3 sequence is CASSEGGPNEKLFF. The CDR3 DNA reads as TGTGCCAGCAGTGAAGGGGGTCCTAATGAAAAACTGTTTTTT.

The V gene is TRBV6-6, the J gene TRBJ2-6, with 9 positions matching TRBD1. CDR1 MNHNY and CDR2 SVGAGI come from the germline V gene (reference sequence). Germline trimming cut 6 bases from V and 4 bases from J; bases unmatched to any gene: 7. This CDR3 is 16 amino acids long. CDR3 region: CASSVQGAHGANVLTF. The DNA of the CDR3 is TGTGCCAGCAGCGTACAGGGGGCGCACGGGGCCAACGTCCTGACTTTC.

The table lists this clone with a count of one. The J gene is TRBJ1-2, the V gene TRBV28, with D possibly matching TRBD1 (5 bases). Germline CDR1 MDHEN, CDR2 SYDVKM. CDR3 length equals 16 residues. Between the trimmed V and J ends, which lost 3 bases and 2 bases, there was a span of 16 bases. In nucleotides, the CDR3 is TGTGCCAGCAGTTTTCTGCGGGGGAGACCAAACTATGGCTACACCTTC. Translated: CASSFLRGRPNYGYTF.

The V and J genes are TRBV11-2 and TRBJ1-1; D gene uncertain. CDR1 SGHAT and CDR2 FQNNGV come from the germline V gene. There are 15 residues in the CDR3. V was cut by 3 bases and J by 2 bases, with 13 bases left in between. The DNA of the CDR3 is TGTGCCAGCAGCTTTTTAGGCACCCCTAACACTGAAGCTTTCTTT. Translating gives CASSFLGTPNTEAFF.

This clone was seen once. The chain combines TRBV21-1 with TRBJ2-1; the listed D gene, TRBD2, was not tested against the DNA. TRBV21-1 constitutes a pseudogene. CDR3 length: 16 residues. CDR3 nucleotides: TGTGCCAGCAGCAATGGTAGCGGGAGGCACTACAATGAGCAGTTCTTC. Its protein is CASSNGSGRHYNEQFF.

The gene calls are TRBV28 and TRBJ1-1, with TRBD1 identical over 7 bases. The germline CDR1 and CDR2 sequences are MDHEN and SYDVKM. CDR3 length equals 16 residues. V shed 6 bases and J 4 bases; nucleotides not matched to a gene: 14. DNA for the CDR3: TGTGCCAGCAGACCCGACAGGGTACCCCTGAGCACTGAAGCTTTCTTT. It is translated as CASRPDRVPLSTEAFF.

The rearrangement links TRBV29-1 to TRBJ2-2, with D possibly TRBD1 on 6 matching bases. The CDR3 totals 15 residues. Germline V CDR1 and CDR2: SQVTM, ANQGSEA. V was cut by 7 bases and J by 2 bases, with 17 bases left in between. DNA of the CDR3: TGCAGCGCCCAAACCAGGGGCGATAACACCGGGGAGCTGTTTTTT. This codes for CSAQTRGDNTGELFF.